This TCR beta chain was found in a study of T cell responses to AZD1222 COVID-19 vaccine. Study-level information: Analyses pooled second doses at about 4 or about 12 weeks. Study conclusions and caveats: Clonal diversity may have been underestimated in mostly white British donors. Baseline seropositives among AZD1222 recipients totaled only 5 to 7. Breadth and depth of Spike-specific TCRs rose after two AZD1222 doses.

Only in-frame clones appear in the TCRdb table, and some are missing; sequencing was by immunoSEQ multiplex PCR. This sample has around 140,000 clones, with about 89% found just once. The CDR3 runs 13 residues. In germline, CDR1 is KGHSH, CDR2 LQKENI. With V trimmed by 5 bases and J by 6 bases, 4 bases remained unmatched. In regard to this clone: The antigen remains unidentified.

Sequencing used peripheral blood, obtained on day 0 of AZD1222 vaccination. This receptor was obtained from an adult in good health. The V gene is TRBV18, the J gene TRBJ1-5, with 7 bases fitting TRBD1. CDR3 sequence (DNA): TGTGCCAGCTCAGCCCGACAGGGTCAGCCCCAGCATTTT. Protein sequence: CASSARQGQPQHF.